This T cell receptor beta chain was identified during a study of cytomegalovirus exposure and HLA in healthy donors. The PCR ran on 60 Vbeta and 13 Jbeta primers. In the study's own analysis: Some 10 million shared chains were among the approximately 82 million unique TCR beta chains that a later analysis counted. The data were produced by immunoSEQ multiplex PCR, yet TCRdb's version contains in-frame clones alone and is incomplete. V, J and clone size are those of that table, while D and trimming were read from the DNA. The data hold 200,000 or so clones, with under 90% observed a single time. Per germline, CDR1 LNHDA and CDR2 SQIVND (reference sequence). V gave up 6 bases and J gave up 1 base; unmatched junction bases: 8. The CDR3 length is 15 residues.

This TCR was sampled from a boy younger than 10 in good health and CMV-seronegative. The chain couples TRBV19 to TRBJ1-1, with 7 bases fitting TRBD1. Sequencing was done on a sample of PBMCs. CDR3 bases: TGTGCCAGTAGCCCGACAGGGAAGGGGAACACTGAAGCTTTCTTT. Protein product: CASSPTGKGNTEAFF.